Presented here are 13 T cell receptor beta chains from one specimen sequenced in a study of blood T cell repertoires in COVID-19. Clones were read by immunoSEQ multiplex PCR, and TCRdb kept only the in-frame ones, dropping some. Seen here are 150,000 or so clones, about 83% observed once, and the top ten hold about 8%. The specimen sequenced was peripheral blood. The source is a middle-aged man who had recovered from COVID-19.

The gene calls are TRBV18 and TRBJ2-5, with no clear D. V was pared by 2 bases and J by 5 bases, with 6 bases between. CDR3 length: 12 residues. Germline V gene data show CDR1 as KGHSH and CDR2 as LQKENI. This CDR3 reads CASSPERETQYF. The CDR3 nucleotides read TGTGCCAGCTCACCAGAGAGGGAGACCCAGTACTTC.

The V gene is TRBV29-1, the J gene TRBJ2-7; no firm D call. The CDR3 spans 12 residues. CDR1 and CDR2 (germline): SQVTM, ANQGSEA. V dropped 7 bases and J dropped 1 base, with 11 bases sitting between them. This chain's CDR3 is CSAGSPSYEQYF. DNA of the CDR3: TGCAGCGCCGGGTCCCCATCCTACGAGCAGTACTTC.

The chain couples TRBV6-5 to TRBJ2-5; the match to TRBD2 covers 9 bases. The V and J ends lost 2 bases and 5 bases, in that order; junction bases with no gene match: 6. Germline CDR1 reads MNHEY; CDR2 reads SVGAGI. This CDR3 comprises 15 residues. The CDR3 spells CASSYAGGPGETQYF. The CDR3 DNA follows: TGTGCCAGCAGTTACGCGGGAGGGCCCGGGGAGACCCAGTACTTC.

CDR3 in amino acids: CASNTGGRPNEQFF. In DNA, the CDR3 is TGTGCCAGCAATACCGGCGGGAGACCCAATGAGCAGTTCTTC. The chain links TRBV2 to TRBJ2-1, with 7 bases matching TRBD2. There are 14 residues in the CDR3. Germline CDR1 reads SNHLY; CDR2 reads FYNNEI. The V gene end was trimmed by 7 bases and the J gene end by 6 bases; junction bases not matched to a gene: 9.

The chain carries TRBV9 and TRBJ2-7, with D possibly being TRBD2 (6 bases). CDR1 and CDR2 from the germline V gene are SGDLS and YYNGEE. V was trimmed by 3 bases and J by 1 base, leaving 17 bases between them. The CDR3 is 16 residues long. CDR3 bases: TGTGCCAGCAGCGAGGGAGGACGCGGTTTTTCCTACGAGCAGTACTTC. Translating it yields CASSEGGRGFSYEQYF. Full variable domain (outside the CDR3, taken from reference TRBV9 and TRBJ2-7): DSGVTQTPKHLITATGQRVTLRCSPRSGDLSVYWYQQSLDQGLQFLIQYYNGEERAKGNILERFSAQQFPDLHSELNLSSLELGDSALYFCASSEGGRGFSYEQYFGPGTRLTVT.

In this sample, this clone turned up a few times. The chain carries TRBV19 and TRBJ1-5; no definite D call. V lost 0 bases and J lost 2, with 5 bases in between. The CDR3 is made up of 14 amino acids. CDR1 is LNHDA and CDR2 is SQIVND in the germline V gene (reference sequence). The CDR3 protein is CASSIEAGNQPQHF. CDR3 DNA: TGTGCCAGTAGTATAGAGGCAGGCAATCAGCCCCAGCATTTT.

The V gene is TRBV10-3, the J gene TRBJ2-7, with D hard to call. The V and J ends lost 4 bases and 7 bases respectively, with 17 bases between them. The germline V gene encodes CDR1 ENHRY and CDR2 SYGVKD. CDR3 size: 14 residues. CDR3 coding DNA: TGTGCCATCAGTGGACACACCCAATCTCCTGAGCAGTACTTC. This encodes CAISGHTQSPEQYF.

The chain is built from TRBV5-4 and TRBJ1-6; 9 positions agree with TRBD1. Per the germline V gene, CDR1 is SGHNT and CDR2 is YYREEE (reference sequence). This CDR3 contains 15 residues. V gave up 4 bases and J gave up 9 bases; unmatched junction bases: 8. The CDR3 spells CASSLQVGQGSPLHF. The CDR3 DNA is TGTGCCAGCAGCCTACAGGTGGGACAGGGTTCACCCCTCCACTTT.

This sequence joins TRBV5-4 and TRBJ1-2; 8 bases fit TRBD1. The CDR3 spans 13 residues. Germline CDR1 SGHNT, CDR2 YYREEE (reference sequence). The V and J ends lost 4 bases and 4 bases, in that order; junction bases with no gene match: 3. The CDR3 sequence is CASSTTGGYGYTF. Written as DNA, the CDR3 is TGTGCCAGCAGCACAACAGGGGGCTATGGCTACACCTTC.

The rearrangement links TRBV4-2 to TRBJ1-6, with D unclear. Trimming took 0 bases from V and 7 from J, leaving 7 bases between them. This CDR3 region has 14 residues. Per the germline V gene, CDR1 is LGHNA and CDR2 is YNFKEQ. The chain's CDR3 is CASSQDTENSPLHF. DNA of the CDR3: TGTGCCAGCAGCCAAGACACCGAGAATTCACCCCTCCACTTT.

The rearrangement uses TRBV6-1 and TRBJ2-7; 9 bases fit TRBD1. Germline CDR1 reads MNHNS; CDR2 reads SASEGT. CDR3 length equals 15 residues. The V and J ends lost 3 bases and 7 bases, in that order; junction bases with no gene match: 10. The CDR3: CASSDVFGTGIEQYF. In DNA form, the CDR3 reads TGTGCCAGCAGTGACGTCTTCGGGACAGGGATTGAGCAGTACTTC.

V is TRBV4-2 and J is TRBJ1-1; TRBD1 matches 11 bases. The CDR3 consists of 15 residues. V was pared by 1 base and J by 6 bases, with 4 bases of the junction left unmatched. From germline, CDR1 is LGHNA and CDR2 YNFKEQ. The CDR3 nucleotides read TGTGCCAGCAGCCAAGTTGGACAGGGGGCGGCTGAAGCTTTCTTT. Protein product: CASSQVGQGAAEAFF.

The chain combines TRBV5-4 with TRBJ2-5; D is perhaps TRBD2 (6 bases). The V gene's germline CDR1 is SGHNT and CDR2 YYREEE (reference sequence). This CDR3 comprises 11 residues. Trimming took off 7 bases at V and 4 bases at J, with 8 bases between the two ends. The CDR3 loop is CASQGGETQYF. CDR3 DNA: TGTGCCAGCCAGGGAGGAGAGACCCAGTACTTC.